One and the same sample provided the 11 T cell receptor beta chains below, sequenced in a study of T-cell memory formation after mild COVID-19. TCRdb passed the 5' RACE reads through MiXCR, listing each CDR3 protein once. The sample lists 120,000 or so distinct CDR3 sequences, more than 15% seen once, with approximately 5% in the top ten. Sequencing used PBMCs or a T cell subset sorted from them (not recorded which). These receptors were collected from a man aged 18 to 35 who had mild COVID-19 (a few samples of this study predate the infection). Cell type and time point are not known.

V and J are TRBV7-9 and TRBJ2-3; D perhaps matches TRBD1 (5 bases). This CDR3 has 15 amino acids. Trimming shortened V by 5 bases and J by 0 bases, and 12 bases separated the two germline ends. Germline CDR1 SEHNR, CDR2 FQNEAQ (reference sequence). The chain's CDR3 is CASSPAQVSTDTQYF. CDR3 nucleotide sequence: TGTGCCAGCAGCCCAGCACAGGTTAGCACAGATACGCAGTATTTT.

This clonotype has a handful of counts. The chain joins TRBV2 to TRBJ2-7; TRBD2 aligns across 8 bases. Germline lookup yields CDR1 SNHLY and CDR2 FYNNEI. The CDR3 has 13 amino acids. The trim removed 7 bases at V and 6 bases at J, leaving 8 bases unmatched. The CDR3 region has the DNA TGTGCCAGCAATCGGGAGGGGCAAGGCGAGCAGTACGTC. It specifies CASNREGQGEQYV.

This clonotype was seen only a few times. This chain links TRBV2 with TRBJ2-1; 10 bases agree with TRBD2. Per the germline V gene, CDR1 is SNHLY and CDR2 is FYNNEI. This CDR3 is built from 14 residues. The J segment lost 9 bases and the V segment lost 2 bases, leaving 4 bases of the junction unmatched. For the CDR3, the DNA is TGTGCCAGCAGTGAAAGCGGGGGGGCAAGTGAGCAGTTCTTC. It yields the protein CASSESGGASEQFF. Complete variable domain (other parts from reference TRBV2 and TRBJ2-1): EPEVTQTPSHQVTQMGQEVILRCVPISNHLYFYWYRQILGQKVEFLVSFYNNEISEKSEIFDDQFSVERPDGSNFTLKIRSTKLEDSAMYFCASSESGGASEQFFGPGTRLTVL.

This clonotype showed up just a few times. The CDR3 loop reads CSARTADTQYF. Here the CDR3 DNA reads TGCAGTGCTAGGACAGCAGATACGCAGTATTTT. V gene TRBV20-1 combines with J gene TRBJ2-3; D might be TRBD1 (5 bases). V was pared by 3 bases and J by 4 bases, with 5 bases between. In germline, CDR1 is DFQATT, CDR2 SNEGSKA (reference sequence). There are 11 residues in the CDR3.

This clonotype was found a few times. The rearrangement links TRBV10-3 to TRBJ1-1; D gene uncertain. Per germline, CDR1 ENHRY and CDR2 SYGVKD. Trimming removed 2 bases from V and 5 bases from J, with 12 bases in between. The CDR3 consists of 14 residues. The CDR3 protein is CAISERGGSTEAFF. The CDR3 nucleotides are TGTGCCATCAGTGAGCGGGGAGGTTCAACTGAAGCTTTCTTT.

There are many counts of this clonotype. This chain joins TRBV2 and TRBJ2-3; the match to TRBD2 covers 8 bases. The CDR3 covers 15 residues. In germline, CDR1 is SNHLY, CDR2 FYNNEI. Trimming took 6 bases from V and 2 from J; bases not matched to a gene: 7. CDR3 region: CASSAGTRATDTQYF. The CDR3 nucleotides read TGTGCCAGCAGCGCCGGGACTAGAGCCACAGATACGCAGTATTTT.

This rearrangement joins TRBV7-2 to TRBJ1-5; unclear D gene. Germline lookup yields CDR1 SGHTA and CDR2 FQGNSA. This CDR3 has 15 residues. Trimming took off 5 bases at V and 4 bases at J, with 15 bases between the two ends. CDR3 region: CASSPQSGSNQPQHF. The DNA for the CDR3 is TGTGCCAGCAGCCCCCAGTCCGGTAGTAATCAGCCCCAGCATTTT.

In this sample, this clonotype turned up a few times. J is TRBJ2-7 and V is TRBV7-9; unclear D gene. Germline V gene sequence: CDR1 SEHNR, CDR2 FQNEAQ (reference sequence). The CDR3 length is 15 residues. With 1 base removed from V and 0 bases from J, the gap between germline ends came to 10 bases. The CDR3 DNA reads as TGTGCCAGCAGCTTAGAATCAGGTAACTCCTACGAGCAGTACGTC. Translated, it gives CASSLESGNSYEQYV.

This clonotype came up a few times. The gene calls are TRBV20-1 and TRBJ2-7, with a tentative D call TRBD1 (6 bases). The germline V gene has CDR1 DFQATT and CDR2 SNEGSKA (reference sequence). The CDR3 runs to 15 residues. The V gene lost 3 bases and the J gene lost 1 base, with 16 bases spanning the gap. The CDR3 sequence: CSASRRETGSYEQYV. In DNA form, the CDR3 reads TGCAGTGCTAGCCGCCGCGAGACAGGATCCTACGAGCAGTACGTC.

V is TRBV30 and J is TRBJ1-6, with a possible D match to TRBD1 (5 bases). The CDR3 is 14 residues long. V was shortened by 0 bases and J by 10 bases, with 13 bases between the two germline ends. Germline V gene lookup returns CDR1 GTSNPN and CDR2 SVGIG (reference sequence). CDR3 loop: CAWSVLGLSSPLHF. The CDR3 nucleotides read TGTGCCTGGAGTGTACTGGGGCTGAGCTCACCCCTCCACTTT.

This clonotype was seen a few times. The chain uses TRBV7-3 and TRBJ1-1; 9 bases align to TRBD1. Germline CDR1 SGHTA, CDR2 FQGTGA. The length of the CDR3 is 14 residues. J lost 4 bases, V lost 7 bases, and 7 bases had no gene match. CDR3 in amino acids: CASIADRGGTEAFF. The CDR3 DNA reads as TGTGCCAGCATCGCCGACAGGGGGGGCACTGAAGCTTTCTTT.